The clone carrying this T cell receptor (beta chain) was counted many times. This sample was taken from a study of low-dose radiotherapy and immunotherapy resistance in tumors. The TCRs were subjected to amplification over approximately 20 PCR cycles employing a constant-region primer in conjunction with a V-primer adapter. TCRdb analysed the reads with MiXCR anew, one entry per CDR3 protein. The sample holds about 50,000 distinct CDR3 sequences, 12% seen once. The sample's time point: before trial treatment. The sequenced sample was PBMCs, obtained before treatment. This receptor was taken from a female donor with ovarian cancer.

CDR3 region: CSAESLAKSSYNEQFF. Here the CDR3 DNA reads TGCAGTGCTGAAAGTTTAGCGAAGAGCTCCTACAATGAGCAGTTCTTC. This chain connects TRBV20-1 to TRBJ2-1; tentative D call: TRBD2 (5 bases). Trimming took 5 bases from V and 0 from J, leaving 17 bases between them. CDR3 size: 16 residues. From germline, CDR1 is DFQATT and CDR2 SNEGSKA (reference sequence).